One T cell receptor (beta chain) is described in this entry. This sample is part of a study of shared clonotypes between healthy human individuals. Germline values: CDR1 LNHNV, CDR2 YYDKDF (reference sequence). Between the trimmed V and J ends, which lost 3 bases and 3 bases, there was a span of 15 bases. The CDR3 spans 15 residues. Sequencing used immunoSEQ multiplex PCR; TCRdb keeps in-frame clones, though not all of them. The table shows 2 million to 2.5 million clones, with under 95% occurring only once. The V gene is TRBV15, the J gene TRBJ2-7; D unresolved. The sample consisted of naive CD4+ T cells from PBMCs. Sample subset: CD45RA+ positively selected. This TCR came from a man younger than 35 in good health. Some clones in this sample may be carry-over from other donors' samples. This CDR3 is CATSRGPAVSYEQYF. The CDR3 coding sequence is TGTGCCACCAGCAGGGGCCCCGCGGTCAGCTACGAGCAGTACTTC.